This TCR beta chain was sequenced during a study of control samples from healthy donors and cancer patients. The assay was immunoSEQ multiplex PCR, and TCRdb's table has in-frame clones only and misses some. The sample includes roughly 170,000 clones, 88% of them seen just once. The sequence derives from a woman aged 25 to 39 in good health. Sequencing input: blood.

The CDR3 region has the DNA TGTGCCAGCAGCCAAGATTCTCCGGCCTATAATTCACCCCTCCACTTT. Residues: CASSQDSPAYNSPLHF. The gene calls are TRBV3-1 (or the pseudogene TRBV3-2) and TRBJ1-6; unclear D gene. Trimming took 0 bases from V and 2 from J, leaving 8 bases between them. This CDR3 comprises 16 residues. Germline V gene data show CDR1 as LGHDT and CDR2 as YNNKEL (reference sequence).